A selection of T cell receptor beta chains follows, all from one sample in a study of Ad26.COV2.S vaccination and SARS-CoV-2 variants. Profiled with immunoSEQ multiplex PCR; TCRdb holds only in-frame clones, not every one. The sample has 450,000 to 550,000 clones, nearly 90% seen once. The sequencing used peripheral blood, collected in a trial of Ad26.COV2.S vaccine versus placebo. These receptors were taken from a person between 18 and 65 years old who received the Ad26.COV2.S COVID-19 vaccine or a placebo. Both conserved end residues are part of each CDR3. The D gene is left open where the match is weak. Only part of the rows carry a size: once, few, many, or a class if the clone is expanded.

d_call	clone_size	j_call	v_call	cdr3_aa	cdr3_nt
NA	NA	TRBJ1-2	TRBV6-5	CASRAGTYFGYTF	TGTGCCAGCAGGGCGGGGACCTATTTCGGCTACACCTTC
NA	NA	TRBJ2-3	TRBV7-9	CASSFEADTQYF	TGTGCCAGCTCATTCGAGGCAGATACGCAGTATTTT
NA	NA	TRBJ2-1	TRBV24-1	CATQLGRTDYDEQFF	TGTGCCACTCAGCTCGGCCGGACAGATTATGATGAGCAGTTCTTC
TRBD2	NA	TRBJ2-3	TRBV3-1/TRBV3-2	CASSQDPILAEGADTQYF	TGTGCCAGCAGCCAAGACCCCATACTAGCGGAGGGGGCAGATACGCAGTATTTT
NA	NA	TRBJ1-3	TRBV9	CASSIEGMPGNTIYF	TGTGCCAGCAGCATTGAAGGGATGCCTGGAAACACCATATATTTT
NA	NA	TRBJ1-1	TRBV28	CASSFGRNTEAFF	TGTGCCAGCAGTTTCGGGAGGAACACTGAAGCTTTCTTT
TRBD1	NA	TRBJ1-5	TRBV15	CATSRDRTGLNQPQHF	TGTGCCACCAGCAGAGATAGGACAGGCCTCAATCAGCCCCAGCATTTT
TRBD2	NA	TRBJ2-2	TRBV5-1	CASSPLAGGPGELFF	TGCGCCAGCAGCCCCCTAGCGGGAGGGCCCGGGGAGCTGTTTTTT
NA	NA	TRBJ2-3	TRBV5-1	CASSLAGWRTDTQYF	TGCGCCAGCAGCTTGGCTGGGTGGCGCACAGATACGCAGTATTTT
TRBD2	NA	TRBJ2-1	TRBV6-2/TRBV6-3	CASSPHSIAGGHNEQFF	TGTGCCAGCAGCCCCCATTCAATAGCGGGAGGCCACAATGAGCAGTTCTTC
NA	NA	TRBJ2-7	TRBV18	CASSPSAGRLFYEQYF	TGTGCCAGCTCACCATCCGCAGGACGGCTATTCTACGAGCAGTACTTC
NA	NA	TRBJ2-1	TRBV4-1	CASSQVRNEQFF	TGCGCCAGCAGCCAAGTCCGCAATGAGCAGTTCTTC
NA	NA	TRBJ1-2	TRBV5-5	CASTFPGSGYTF	TGTGCCAGCACCTTTCCAGGGTCTGGCTACACCTTC
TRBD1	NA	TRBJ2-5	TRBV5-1	CASSYDRGQGGQETQYF	TGCGCCAGCAGCTACGACAGGGGCCAAGGAGGACAAGAGACCCAGTACTTC
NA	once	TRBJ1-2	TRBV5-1	CASSLEGRGYGYTF	TGCGCCAGCAGCTTGGAGGGCAGGGGCTATGGCTACACCTTC
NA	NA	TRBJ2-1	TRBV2	CASRTDSYNEQFF	TGTGCCAGCCGGACAGATTCCTACAATGAGCAGTTCTTC
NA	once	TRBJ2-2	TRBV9	CASSVDGDTGELFF	TGTGCCAGCAGCGTAGACGGGGACACCGGGGAGCTGTTTTTT
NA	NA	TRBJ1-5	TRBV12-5	CASGLVQGTSNQPQHF	TGTGCTAGTGGTTTGGTACAGGGTACGAGCAATCAGCCCCAGCATTTT
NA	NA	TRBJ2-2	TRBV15	CATGRGLGGELFF	TGTGCCACTGGCCGGGGACTTGGCGGGGAGCTGTTTTTT
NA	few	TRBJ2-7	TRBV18	CASSPTGGDYEQYF	TGTGCCAGCTCACCTACAGGGGGGGACTACGAGCAGTACTTC
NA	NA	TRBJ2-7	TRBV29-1	CSVAGTYTYEQYF	TGCAGCGTTGCTGGGACCTACACCTACGAGCAGTACTTC
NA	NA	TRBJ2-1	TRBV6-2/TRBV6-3	CASSVQRLSYNEQFF	TGTGCCAGCAGTGTGCAGCGGCTGTCCTACAATGAGCAGTTCTTC
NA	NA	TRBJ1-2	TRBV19	CASSRGPVLYGYTF	TGTGCCAGTAGTAGAGGACCGGTTTTATATGGCTACACCTTC
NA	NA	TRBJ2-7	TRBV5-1	CASSLAGDSYEQYF	TGCGCCAGCAGCTTGGCCGGGGACTCCTACGAGCAGTACTTC
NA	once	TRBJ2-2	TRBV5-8	CASSILWAGAGELFF	TGTGCCAGCAGCATCCTATGGGCAGGGGCCGGGGAGCTGTTTTTT
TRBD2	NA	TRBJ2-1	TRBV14	CASKRRTSGSGDEQFF	TGTGCCAGCAAGCGAAGGACTAGCGGGAGTGGGGATGAGCAGTTCTTC
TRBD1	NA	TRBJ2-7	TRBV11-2	CASSLRVDRVHEQYF	TGTGCCAGCAGCTTAAGGGTTGACAGGGTTCACGAGCAGTACTTC
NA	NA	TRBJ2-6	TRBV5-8	CASSLAGTGANVLTF	TGTGCCAGCAGCTTGGCCGGGACTGGGGCCAACGTCCTGACTTTC
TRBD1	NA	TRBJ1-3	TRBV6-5	CASSPTGGSGNTIYF	TGTGCCAGCAGTCCGACAGGGGGCTCTGGAAACACCATATATTTT
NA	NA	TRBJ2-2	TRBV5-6	CASSSLANTGELFF	TGTGCCAGCAGCTCCCTCGCGAACACCGGGGAGCTGTTTTTT
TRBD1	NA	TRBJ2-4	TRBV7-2	CASRRTGGFQNIQYF	TGTGCCAGCAGACGGACAGGGGGGTTCCAAAACATTCAGTACTTC
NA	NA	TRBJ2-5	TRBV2	CALRRGTKETQYF	TGTGCCTTACGGCGGGGTACGAAAGAGACCCAGTACTTC
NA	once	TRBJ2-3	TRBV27	CASSLSTRPSTDTQYF	TGTGCCAGCAGTTTATCTACGAGGCCTAGCACAGATACGCAGTATTTT
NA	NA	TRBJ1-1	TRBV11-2	CASSLDTEAEAFF	TGTGCCAGCAGCTTAGATACGGAGGCTGAAGCTTTCTTT
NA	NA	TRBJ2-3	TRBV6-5	CASSLGDTQYF	TGTGCCAGCAGTTTAGGAGATACGCAGTATTTT
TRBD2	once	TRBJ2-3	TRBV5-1	CASSLRSGGGTDTQYF	TGCGCCAGCAGCTTAAGAAGCGGGGGGGGCACAGATACGCAGTATTTT
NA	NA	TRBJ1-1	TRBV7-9	CASSPEEMNTEAFF	TGTGCCAGCAGCCCGGAGGAGATGAACACTGAAGCTTTCTTT
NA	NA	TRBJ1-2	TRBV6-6	CASSYNQGPTYGYTF	TGTGCCAGCAGTTACAATCAGGGACCTACCTATGGCTACACCTTC
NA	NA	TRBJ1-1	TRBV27	CASSLEGIVTEAFF	TGTGCCAGCAGTTTAGAGGGGATTGTCACTGAAGCTTTCTTT
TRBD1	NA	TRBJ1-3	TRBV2	CASKALGQAAGNTIYF	TGTGCCAGCAAAGCCTTGGGACAGGCGGCTGGAAACACCATATATTTT
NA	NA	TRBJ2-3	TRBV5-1	CASSLEQGRTDTQYF	TGCGCCAGCAGCTTGGAACAGGGCAGGACAGATACGCAGTATTTT
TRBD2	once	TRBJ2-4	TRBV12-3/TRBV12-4	CASSFGRDIQYF	TGTGCCAGCAGTTTCGGGAGGGACATTCAGTACTTC
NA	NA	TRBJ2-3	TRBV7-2	CASSLATATDTQYF	TGTGCCAGCAGCTTAGCGACAGCCACAGATACGCAGTATTTT
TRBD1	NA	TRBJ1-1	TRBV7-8	CASSSQGEAEAFF	TGTGCCAGCAGCTCACAGGGGGAGGCTGAAGCTTTCTTT
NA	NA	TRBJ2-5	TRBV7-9	CASSLAAGMETQYF	TGTGCCAGCAGCTTAGCGGCAGGGATGGAGACCCAGTACTTC
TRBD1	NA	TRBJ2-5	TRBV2	CASQSWTGQETQYF	TGTGCCAGCCAGAGCTGGACAGGTCAAGAGACCCAGTACTTC
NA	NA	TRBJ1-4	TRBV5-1	CASSFSMSEKLFF	TGCGCCAGCAGCTTCTCGATGTCCGAAAAACTGTTTTTT
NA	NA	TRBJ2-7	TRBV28	CASSRFGQNEQYF	TGTGCCAGCAGCCGTTTCGGACAGAACGAGCAGTACTTC
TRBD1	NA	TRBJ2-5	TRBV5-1	CASSLGQGTGLETQYF	TGCGCCAGCAGCCTAGGACAGGGTACCGGATTGGAGACCCAGTACTTC
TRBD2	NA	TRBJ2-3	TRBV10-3	CAISESVLAGGRTDTQYF	TGTGCCATCAGTGAGTCGGTACTAGCGGGGGGGCGGACAGATACGCAGTATTTT
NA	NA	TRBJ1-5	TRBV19	CASKGLGQPQHF	TGTGCCAGTAAAGGGTTAGGACAGCCCCAGCATTTT
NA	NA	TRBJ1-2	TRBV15	CATSGGPYGYTF	TGTGCCACCAGCGGGGGTCCCTATGGCTACACCTTC
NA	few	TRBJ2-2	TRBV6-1	CASSEQPNTGELFF	TGTGCCAGCAGTGAACAGCCAAACACCGGGGAGCTGTTTTTT
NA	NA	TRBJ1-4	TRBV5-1	CASSVGTENEKLFF	TGCGCCAGCAGCGTCGGGACGGAGAATGAAAAACTGTTTTTT
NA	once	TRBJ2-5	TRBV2	CARSLPGQQETQYF	TGTGCCAGGTCTCTGCCGGGGCAGCAAGAGACCCAGTACTTC
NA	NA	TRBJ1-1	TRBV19	CASSILFGGSTEAFF	TGTGCCAGTAGTATCCTTTTCGGGGGTAGTACTGAAGCTTTCTTT
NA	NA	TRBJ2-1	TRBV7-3	CASSLTLDNEQFF	TGTGCCAGCAGCTTAACACTAGACAATGAGCAGTTCTTC